This TCR beta chain came from a study of naive and memory T cell subsets. Four PCR rounds used nested alpha and beta constant region primers plus the SP2 primer. TCRdb used MiXCR to reprocess the 5' RACE reads, holding one entry per CDR3 protein. The sample records 32,000 or so distinct CDR3 sequences, about a sixth being singletons. V was trimmed by 1 base and J by 2 bases, leaving 9 bases between them. The CDR3 runs 14 residues. From germline, CDR1 is DFQATT and CDR2 SNEGSKA (reference sequence). An oligonucleotide containing a UMI was ligated to the 3' end of TCR cDNA. RNA was extracted from 2.5 to 3 ml of whole blood of healthy adults.

The chain has TRBV20-1 and TRBJ1-5; a weak D match, TRBD1 (5 bases). The clonotype was recovered from a female donor in good health. The CDR3 protein is CSARGGGGNQPQHF. CDR3 DNA: TGCAGTGCTAGAGGTGGGGGTGGCAATCAGCCCCAGCATTTT.